The rows below give T cell receptor beta chains drawn from one sample of a study of T cell responses to AZD1222 COVID-19 vaccine. TCRdb's table, derived via immunoSEQ multiplex PCR, lists solely in-frame clones and lacks some. Altogether roughly 130,000 clones are present, roughly nine tenths being singletons, with the ten largest covering approximately 3.8%. The input for sequencing was peripheral blood, taken 28 days after the second AZD1222 dose. These receptors all stem from an adult who received the AZD1222 COVID-19 vaccine. Both conserved end residues are part of each CDR3. D genes are given only for firm matches. The listing skips clone size in some rows; elsewhere it reads once, few, many or a size class.

clone_size cdr3_length d_call j_call v_call cdr3_nt cdr3_aa
- 13 - TRBJ1-5 TRBV14 TGTGCCAGCAGCCAAGACCGGGGCCAGCCCCAGCATTTT CASSQDRGQPQHF
- 13 - TRBJ2-5 TRBV12-3/TRBV12-4 TGTGCCAGCAGGACTAGTTCCCAAGAGACCCAGTACTTC CASRTSSQETQYF
- 14 - TRBJ2-1 TRBV25-1 TGTGCCAGCAGTGAATTTGGGGGGCTTCATGAGCAGTTCTTC CASSEFGGLHEQFF
once 16 TRBD2 TRBJ2-4 TRBV19 TGTGCCAGTAGTGTTAGCGGGAGGATCCTTAAAAACATTCAGTACTTC CASSVSGRILKNIQYF
- 16 - TRBJ2-7 TRBV4-1 TGCGCCAGCAGCCAACGGGGACCGGGTGATTTCTACGAGCAGTACTTC CASSQRGPGDFYEQYF
- 12 - TRBJ2-1 TRBV5-4 TGTGCCAGCAGCTTGGCCGGTAATGAGCAGTTCTTC CASSLAGNEQFF
- 15 TRBD1 TRBJ1-1 TRBV5-1 TGCGCCAGCAGCGGCCTACAGGGGGAGAACACTGAAGCTTTCTTT CASSGLQGENTEAFF
- 13 TRBD1 TRBJ2-2 TRBV7-2 TGTGCCAGCGGACAGGGAAACACCGGGGAGCTGTTTTTT CASGQGNTGELFF
- 15 TRBD1 TRBJ1-5 TRBV28 TGTGCCAGCAGATGGACAGGGGGCAGGGGTCAGCCCCAGCATTTT CASRWTGGRGQPQHF
- 13 - TRBJ1-1 TRBV7-6 TGTGCCAGCAGCTTGACAGGGAACACTGAAGCTTTCTTT CASSLTGNTEAFF
- 15 - TRBJ2-7 TRBV27 TGTGCCAGCTCACAGGGTTGGGAAGGTTCTTACGAGCAGTACTTC CASSQGWEGSYEQYF
- 15 TRBD2 TRBJ2-2 TRBV7-6 TGTGCCAGCAGCCCCGGACTAGCTCACACCGGGGAGCTGTTTTTT CASSPGLAHTGELFF
- 16 TRBD1 TRBJ2-7 TRBV3-1/TRBV3-2 TGTGCCAGCAGCCAAGATATGGGACAGGGTAGGAACGAGCAGTACTTC CASSQDMGQGRNEQYF
- 14 TRBD1 TRBJ2-2 TRBV18 TGTGCCAGCTCACCCAAACAGGGGGCCGGGGAGCTGTTTTTT CASSPKQGAGELFF
- 15 - TRBJ2-7 TRBV10-3 TGTGCCATCAGTGGGGAGATCCGGATGACCTACGAGCAGTACTTC CAISGEIRMTYEQYF
once 13 - TRBJ1-4 TRBV20-1 TGCAGTGCTAGTCCCACATCTAATGAAAAACTGTTTTTT CSASPTSNEKLFF
- 12 TRBD1 TRBJ1-5 TRBV24-1 TGTGCCACCGGGACAGGGATACCTCCCCAGCATTTT CATGTGIPPQHF
once 11 TRBD1 TRBJ1-1 TRBV7-2 TGTGCCAGCAGCTCCACAGGGGTAGCTTTCTTT CASSSTGVAFF
- 11 TRBD1 TRBJ2-1 TRBV27 TGTGGGACAGGGTGGAACAATGAGCAGTTCTTC CGTGWNNEQFF
- 15 TRBD2 TRBJ2-1 TRBV6-2/TRBV6-3 TGTGCCAGCAGCTCTAGCGGGGAGGGGTACAATGAGCAGTTCTTC CASSSSGEGYNEQFF
- 12 - TRBJ2-5 TRBV10-3 TGTGCCATCAGTCCCCTTGGGGAGACCCAGTACTTC CAISPLGETQYF
- 15 TRBD1 TRBJ1-6 TRBV6-1 TGTGCCAGCAGTGAAAGACAGGGGTTAAATTCACCCCTCCACTTT CASSERQGLNSPLHF